The rows below give T cell receptor beta chains drawn from one sample of a study of beta chain features in type 1 diabetes. Assay used: immunoSEQ multiplex PCR; TCRdb lists only in-frame clones, some missing. The sample consists of about 320,000 clones, around 15% of them appearing once. The material sequenced was central memory CD4+ T cells from blood. These receptors all stem from a man aged 25-40 years in good health. The CDR3 runs from the conserved cysteine through the conserved F or W.

v_gene	j_gene	CDR3aa
TRBV7-2	TRBJ2-1	CASSSPGQTLFF
TRBV6-6	TRBJ1-4	CASSYFGTGGEKLFF
TRBV9	TRBJ1-3	CASSQRQGVSSGNTIYF
TRBV21-1	TRBJ2-3	CASSKDPRGIDTQYF
TRBV10-3	TRBJ2-7	CASSSPTGGYEQYF
TRBV28	TRBJ2-4	CASSFRGFSKNIQYF
TRBV7-6	TRBJ2-3	CASSRSGKGTDTQYF
TRBV7-2	TRBJ2-5	CASSRGLQETQYF
TRBV5-1	TRBJ1-1	CASSLGDRGPEAFF
TRBV7-2	TRBJ1-5	CASKVTGDFNQPQHF
TRBV14	TRBJ2-1	CASSQFQEQFF
TRBV6-6	TRBJ2-1	CASSASGRNTEQFF
TRBV7-7	TRBJ2-3	CASSLTGGSDTQYF
TRBV5-6	TRBJ2-1	CASSFVGNEQFF
TRBV5-4	TRBJ1-4	CASSRGQELNEKLFF